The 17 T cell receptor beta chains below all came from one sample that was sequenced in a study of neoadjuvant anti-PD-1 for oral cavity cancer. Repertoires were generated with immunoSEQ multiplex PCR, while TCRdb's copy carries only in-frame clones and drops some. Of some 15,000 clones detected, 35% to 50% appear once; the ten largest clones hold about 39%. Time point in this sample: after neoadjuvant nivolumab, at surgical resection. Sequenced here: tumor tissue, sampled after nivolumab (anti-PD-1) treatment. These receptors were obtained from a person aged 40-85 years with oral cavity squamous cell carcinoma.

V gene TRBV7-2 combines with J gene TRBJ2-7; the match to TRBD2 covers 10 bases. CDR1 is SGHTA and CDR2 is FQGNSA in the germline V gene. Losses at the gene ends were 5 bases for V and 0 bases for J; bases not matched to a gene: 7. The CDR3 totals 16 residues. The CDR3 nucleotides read TGTGCCAGCAGCCCAAAGCGGGGGGGGTCCTCCTACGAGCAGTACTTC. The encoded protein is CASSPKRGGSSYEQYF.

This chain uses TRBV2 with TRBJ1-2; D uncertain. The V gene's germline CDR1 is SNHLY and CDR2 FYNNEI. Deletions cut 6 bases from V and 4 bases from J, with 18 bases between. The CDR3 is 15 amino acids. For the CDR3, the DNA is TGTGCCAGCAGCGCGGTTAGCGGTCGGAGCTATGGCTACACCTTC. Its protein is CASSAVSGRSYGYTF.

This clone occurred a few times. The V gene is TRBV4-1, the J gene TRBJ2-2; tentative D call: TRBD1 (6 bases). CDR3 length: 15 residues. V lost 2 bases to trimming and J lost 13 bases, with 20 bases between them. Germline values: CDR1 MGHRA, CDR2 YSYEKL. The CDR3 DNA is TGCGCCAGCAGCCAAACTAGGGGGTGGAGAGTTGGGCTGTTTTTT. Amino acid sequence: CASSQTRGWRVGLFF.

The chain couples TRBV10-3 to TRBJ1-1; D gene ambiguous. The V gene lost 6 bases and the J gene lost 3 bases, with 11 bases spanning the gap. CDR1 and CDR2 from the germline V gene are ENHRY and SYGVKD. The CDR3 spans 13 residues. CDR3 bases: TGTGCCATCAGGTGGGGAGAGGACACTGAAGCTTTCTTT. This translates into CAIRWGEDTEAFF.

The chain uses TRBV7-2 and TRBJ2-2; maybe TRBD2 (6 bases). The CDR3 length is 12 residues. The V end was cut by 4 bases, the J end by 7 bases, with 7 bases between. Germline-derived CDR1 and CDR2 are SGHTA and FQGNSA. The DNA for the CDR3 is TGTGCCAGCAGCTACGGGGGCGGGGAGCTGTTTTTT. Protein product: CASSYGGGELFF.

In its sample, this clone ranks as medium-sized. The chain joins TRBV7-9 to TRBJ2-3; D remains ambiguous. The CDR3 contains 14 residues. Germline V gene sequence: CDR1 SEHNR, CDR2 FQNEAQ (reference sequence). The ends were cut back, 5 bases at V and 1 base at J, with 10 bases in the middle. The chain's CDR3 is CASSTPMGTDTQYF. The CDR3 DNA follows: TGTGCCAGCAGCACTCCGATGGGCACAGATACGCAGTATTTT.

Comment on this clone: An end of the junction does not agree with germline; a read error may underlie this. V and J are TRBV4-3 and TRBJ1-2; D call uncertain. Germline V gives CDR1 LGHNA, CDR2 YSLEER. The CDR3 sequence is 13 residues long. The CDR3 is CASSQGRDTLANF. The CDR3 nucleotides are TGCGCCAGCAGCCAAGGGCGCGACACACTCGCAAACTTC.

CDR3: CASSYSNGYNEQFF. The CDR3 DNA sequence: TGTGCCAGCAGTTACTCGAACGGGTACAATGAGCAGTTCTTC. This chain uses TRBV6-5 with TRBJ2-1; no clear D gene. The germline gives CDR1 MNHEY, CDR2 SVGAGI. This CDR3 region has 14 residues. The V end was cut by 0 bases, the J end by 4 bases, with 7 bases between.

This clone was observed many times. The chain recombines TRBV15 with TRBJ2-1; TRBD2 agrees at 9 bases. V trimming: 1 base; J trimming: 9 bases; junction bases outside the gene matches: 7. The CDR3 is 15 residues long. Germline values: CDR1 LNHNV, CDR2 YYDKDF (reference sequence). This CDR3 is CATSRGSSGGREQFF. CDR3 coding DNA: TGTGCCACCAGCAGAGGATCAAGCGGGGGGCGTGAGCAGTTCTTC.

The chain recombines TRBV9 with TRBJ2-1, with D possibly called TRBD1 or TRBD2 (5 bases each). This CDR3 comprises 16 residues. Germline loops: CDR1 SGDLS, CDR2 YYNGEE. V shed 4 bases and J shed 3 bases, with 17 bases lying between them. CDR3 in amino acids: CASSPISGRHYNEQFF. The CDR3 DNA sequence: TGTGCCAGCAGCCCCATTTCGGGACGACACTACAATGAGCAGTTCTTC. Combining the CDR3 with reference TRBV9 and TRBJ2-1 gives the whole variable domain DSGVTQTPKHLITATGQRVTLRCSPRSGDLSVYWYQQSLDQGLQFLIQYYNGEERAKGNILERFSAQQFPDLHSELNLSSLELGDSALYFCASSPISGRHYNEQFFGPGTRLTVL.

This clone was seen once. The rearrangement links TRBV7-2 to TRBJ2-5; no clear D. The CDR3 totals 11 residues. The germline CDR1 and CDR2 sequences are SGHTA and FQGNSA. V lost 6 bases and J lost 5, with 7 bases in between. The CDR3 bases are TGTGCCAGCAGTGAGTGGGAGACCCAGTACTTC. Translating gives CASSEWETQYF.

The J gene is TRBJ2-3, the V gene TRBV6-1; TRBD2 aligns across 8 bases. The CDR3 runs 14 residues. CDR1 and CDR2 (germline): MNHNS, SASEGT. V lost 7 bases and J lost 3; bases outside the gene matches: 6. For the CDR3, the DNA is TGTGCCAGCATCCAACGGGGGGGGACAGATACGCAGTATTTT. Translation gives CASIQRGGTDTQYF.

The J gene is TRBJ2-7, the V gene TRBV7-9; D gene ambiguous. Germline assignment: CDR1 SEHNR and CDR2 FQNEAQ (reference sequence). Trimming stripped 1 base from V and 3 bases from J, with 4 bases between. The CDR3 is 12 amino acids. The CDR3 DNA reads TGTGCCAGCAGCTTAGACTTCTACGAGCAGTACTTC. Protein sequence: CASSLDFYEQYF.

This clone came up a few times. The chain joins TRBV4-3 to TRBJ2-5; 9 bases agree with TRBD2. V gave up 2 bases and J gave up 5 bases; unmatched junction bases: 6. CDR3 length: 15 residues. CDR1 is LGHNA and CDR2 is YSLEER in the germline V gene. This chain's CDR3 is CASSQNSGGGETQYF. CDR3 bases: TGCGCCAGCAGCCAAAATAGCGGGGGAGGTGAGACCCAGTACTTC.

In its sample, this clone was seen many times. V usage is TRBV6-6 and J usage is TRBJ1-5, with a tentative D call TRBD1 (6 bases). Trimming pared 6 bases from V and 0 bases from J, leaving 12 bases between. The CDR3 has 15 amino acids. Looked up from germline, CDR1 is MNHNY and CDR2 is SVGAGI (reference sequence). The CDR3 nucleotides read TGTGCCAGCAGCCAACAGGGAGGTAGCAATCAGCCCCAGCATTTT. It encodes CASSQQGGSNQPQHF.

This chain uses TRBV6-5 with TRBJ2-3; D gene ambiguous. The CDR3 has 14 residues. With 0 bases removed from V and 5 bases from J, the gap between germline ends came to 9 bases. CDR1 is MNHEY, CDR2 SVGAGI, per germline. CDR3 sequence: CASSYSSVGDTQYF. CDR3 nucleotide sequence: TGTGCCAGCAGTTACTCATCGGTTGGAGATACGCAGTATTTT.

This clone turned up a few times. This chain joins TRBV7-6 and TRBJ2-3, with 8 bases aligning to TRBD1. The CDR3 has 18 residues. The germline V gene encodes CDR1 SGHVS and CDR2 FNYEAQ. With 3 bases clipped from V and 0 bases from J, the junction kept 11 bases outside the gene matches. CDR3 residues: CASSFGQGAGVSTDTQYF. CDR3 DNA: TGTGCCAGCAGCTTTGGGCAGGGGGCAGGGGTTAGCACAGATACGCAGTATTTT. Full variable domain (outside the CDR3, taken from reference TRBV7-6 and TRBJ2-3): GAGVSQSPRYKVTKRGQDVALRCDPISGHVSLYWYRQALGQGPEFLTYFNYEAQQDKSGLPNDRFSAERPEGSISTLTIQRTEQRDSAMYRCASSFGQGAGVSTDTQYFGPGTRLTVL.